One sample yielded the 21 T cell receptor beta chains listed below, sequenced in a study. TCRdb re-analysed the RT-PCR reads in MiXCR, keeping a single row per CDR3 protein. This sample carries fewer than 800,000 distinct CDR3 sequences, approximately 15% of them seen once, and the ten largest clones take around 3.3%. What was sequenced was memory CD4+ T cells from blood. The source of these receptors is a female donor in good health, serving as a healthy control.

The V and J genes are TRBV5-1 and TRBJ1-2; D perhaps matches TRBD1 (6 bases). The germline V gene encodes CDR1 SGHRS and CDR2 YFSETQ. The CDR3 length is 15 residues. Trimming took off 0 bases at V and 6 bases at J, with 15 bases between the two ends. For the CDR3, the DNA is TGCGCCAGCAGCTTGGATCGGGGACACAGGGATGGCTACACCTTC. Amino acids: CASSLDRGHRDGYTF.

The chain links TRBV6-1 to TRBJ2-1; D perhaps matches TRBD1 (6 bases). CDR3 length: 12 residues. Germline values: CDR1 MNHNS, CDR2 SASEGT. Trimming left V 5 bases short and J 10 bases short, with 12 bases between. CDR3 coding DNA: TGTGCCAGCAGTTCAGGGGCCCGCGAGCAGTTCTTC. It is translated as CASSSGAREQFF.

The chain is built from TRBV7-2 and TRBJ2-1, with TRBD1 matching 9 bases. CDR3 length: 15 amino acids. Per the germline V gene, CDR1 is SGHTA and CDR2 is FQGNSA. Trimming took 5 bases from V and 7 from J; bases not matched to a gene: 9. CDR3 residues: CASSIYRGQWNEQFF. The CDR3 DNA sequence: TGTGCCAGCAGCATCTACAGGGGGCAATGGAATGAGCAGTTCTTC.

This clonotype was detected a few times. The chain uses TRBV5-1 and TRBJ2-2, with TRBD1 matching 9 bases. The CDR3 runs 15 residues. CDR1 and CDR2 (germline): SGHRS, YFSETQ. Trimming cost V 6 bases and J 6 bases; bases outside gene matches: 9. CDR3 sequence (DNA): TGCGCCAGCATTGCTACAGGGGGCGCCTCCGGGGAGCTGTTTTTT. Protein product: CASIATGGASGELFF. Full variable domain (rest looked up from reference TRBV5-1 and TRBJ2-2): KAGVTQTPRYLIKTRGQQVTLSCSPISGHRSVSWYQQTPGQGLQFLFEYFSETQRNKGNFPGRFSGRQFSNSRSEMNVSTLELGDSALYLCASIATGGASGELFFGEGSRLTVL.

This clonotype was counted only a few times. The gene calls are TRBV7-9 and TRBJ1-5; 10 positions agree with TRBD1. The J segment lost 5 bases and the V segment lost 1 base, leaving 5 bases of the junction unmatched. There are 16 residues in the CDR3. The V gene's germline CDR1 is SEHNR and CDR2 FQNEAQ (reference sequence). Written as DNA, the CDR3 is TGTGCCAGCAGCTTAGATGGGGACAGGGGACATCAGCCCCAGCATTTT. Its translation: CASSLDGDRGHQPQHF.

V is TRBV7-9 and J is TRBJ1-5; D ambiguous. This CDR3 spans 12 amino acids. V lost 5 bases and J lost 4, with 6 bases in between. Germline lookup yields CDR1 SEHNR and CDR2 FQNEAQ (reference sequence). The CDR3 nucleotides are TGTGCCAGCAGCGGGAATAATCAGCCCCAGCATTTT. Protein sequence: CASSGNNQPQHF.

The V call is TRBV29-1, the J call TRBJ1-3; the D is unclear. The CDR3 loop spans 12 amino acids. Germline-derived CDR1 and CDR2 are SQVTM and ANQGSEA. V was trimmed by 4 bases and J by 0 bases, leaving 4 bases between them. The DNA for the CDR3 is TGCAGCGTTGTGCACTCTGGAAACACCATATATTTT. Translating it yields CSVVHSGNTIYF.

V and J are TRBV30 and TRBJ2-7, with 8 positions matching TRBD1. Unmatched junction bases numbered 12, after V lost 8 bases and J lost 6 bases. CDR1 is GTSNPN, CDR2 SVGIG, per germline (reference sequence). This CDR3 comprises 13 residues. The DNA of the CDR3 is TGTGCCGGTACCGGGACAGGCAACTTCGAGCAGTACTTC. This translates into CAGTGTGNFEQYF.

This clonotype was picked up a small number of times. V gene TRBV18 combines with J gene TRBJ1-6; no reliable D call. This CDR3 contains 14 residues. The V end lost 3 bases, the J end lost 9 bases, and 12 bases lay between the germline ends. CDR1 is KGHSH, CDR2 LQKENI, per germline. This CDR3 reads CASSPRKRVSPLHF. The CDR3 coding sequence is TGTGCCAGCTCACCTAGGAAGAGGGTTTCACCCCTCCACTTT.

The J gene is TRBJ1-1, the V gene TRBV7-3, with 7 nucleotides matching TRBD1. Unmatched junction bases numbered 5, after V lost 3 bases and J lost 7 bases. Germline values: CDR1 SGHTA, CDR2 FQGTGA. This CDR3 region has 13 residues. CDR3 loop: CASSFRQGSEAFF. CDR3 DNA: TGTGCCAGCAGCTTTCGACAGGGAAGTGAAGCTTTCTTT.

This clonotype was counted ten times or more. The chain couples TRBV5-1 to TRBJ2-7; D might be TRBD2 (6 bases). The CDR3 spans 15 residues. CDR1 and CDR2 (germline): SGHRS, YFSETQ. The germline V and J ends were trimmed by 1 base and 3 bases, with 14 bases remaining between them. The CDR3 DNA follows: TGCGCCAGCAGCTTGATTACGGCGGGAAACTACGAGCAGTACTTC. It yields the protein CASSLITAGNYEQYF.

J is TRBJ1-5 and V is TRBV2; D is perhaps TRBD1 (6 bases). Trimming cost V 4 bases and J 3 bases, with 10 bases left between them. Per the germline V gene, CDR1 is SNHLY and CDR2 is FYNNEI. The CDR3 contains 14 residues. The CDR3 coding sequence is TGTGCCAGCAGTGGGGGGGCAAACAATCAGCCCCAGCATTTT. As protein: CASSGGANNQPQHF.

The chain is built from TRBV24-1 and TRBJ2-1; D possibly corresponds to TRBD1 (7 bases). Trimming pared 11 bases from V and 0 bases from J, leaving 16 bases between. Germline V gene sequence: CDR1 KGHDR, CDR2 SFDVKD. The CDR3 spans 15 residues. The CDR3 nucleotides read TGTGCCATCTCAGGGGGAGGAAACTCCTACAATGAGCAGTTCTTC. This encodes CAISGGGNSYNEQFF.

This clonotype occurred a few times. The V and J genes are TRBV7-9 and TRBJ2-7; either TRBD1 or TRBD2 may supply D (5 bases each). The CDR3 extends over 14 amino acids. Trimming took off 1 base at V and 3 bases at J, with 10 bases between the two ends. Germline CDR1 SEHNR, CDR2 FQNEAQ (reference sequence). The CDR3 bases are TGTGCCAGCAGCTTAGGGGACGCCCTCTACGAGCAGTACTTC. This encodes CASSLGDALYEQYF.

CDR3 nucleotides: TGTGCCAGCAGTACCTTTGGCGCGGTGGGCCCTGAAGCTTTCTTT. It encodes CASSTFGAVGPEAFF. The chain carries TRBV27 and TRBJ1-1, with unresolved D. Germline CDR1 and CDR2: MNHEY and SMNVEV (reference sequence). The CDR3 contains 15 residues. Trimming stripped 5 bases from V and 6 bases from J, with 19 bases between.

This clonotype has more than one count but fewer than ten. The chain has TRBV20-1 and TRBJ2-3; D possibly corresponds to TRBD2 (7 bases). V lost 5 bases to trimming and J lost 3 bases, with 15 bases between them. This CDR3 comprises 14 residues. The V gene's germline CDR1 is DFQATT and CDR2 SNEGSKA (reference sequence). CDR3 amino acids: CSAGPRGQTDTQYF. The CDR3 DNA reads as TGCAGTGCTGGCCCGCGGGGGCAGACAGATACGCAGTATTTT.

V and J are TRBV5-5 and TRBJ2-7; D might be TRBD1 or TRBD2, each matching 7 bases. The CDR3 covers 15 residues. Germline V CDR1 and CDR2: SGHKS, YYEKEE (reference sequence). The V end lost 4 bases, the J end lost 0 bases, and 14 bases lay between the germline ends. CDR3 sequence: CASSLTGRGSYEQYF. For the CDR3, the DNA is TGTGCCAGCAGCCTGACAGGGAGGGGCTCCTACGAGCAGTACTTC.

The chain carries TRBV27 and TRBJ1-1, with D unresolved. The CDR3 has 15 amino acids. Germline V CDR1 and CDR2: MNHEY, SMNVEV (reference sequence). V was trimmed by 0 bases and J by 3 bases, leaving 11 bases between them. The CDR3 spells CASSLSWKVDTEAFF. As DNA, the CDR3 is TGTGCCAGCAGTTTATCCTGGAAAGTAGACACTGAAGCTTTCTTT.

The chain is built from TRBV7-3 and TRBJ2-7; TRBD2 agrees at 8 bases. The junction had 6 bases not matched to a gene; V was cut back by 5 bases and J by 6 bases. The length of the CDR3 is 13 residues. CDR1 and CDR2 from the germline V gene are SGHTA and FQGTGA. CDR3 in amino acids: CASSASGGLEQYF. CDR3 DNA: TGTGCCAGCAGCGCATCGGGGGGGCTCGAGCAGTACTTC.

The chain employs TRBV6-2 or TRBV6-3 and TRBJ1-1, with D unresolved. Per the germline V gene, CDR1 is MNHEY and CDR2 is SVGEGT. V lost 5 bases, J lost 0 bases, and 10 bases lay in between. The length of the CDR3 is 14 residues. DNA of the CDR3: TGTGCCAGCAGTGGTCACAGCTTGAACACTGAAGCTTTCTTT. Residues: CASSGHSLNTEAFF.

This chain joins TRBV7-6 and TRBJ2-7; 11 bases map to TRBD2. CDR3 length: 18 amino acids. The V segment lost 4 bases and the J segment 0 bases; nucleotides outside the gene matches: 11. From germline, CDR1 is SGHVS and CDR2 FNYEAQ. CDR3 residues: CASSSLPPTSGSSYEQYF. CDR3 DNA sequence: TGTGCCAGCAGCTCGCTGCCCCCCACTAGCGGGAGCTCCTACGAGCAGTACTTC. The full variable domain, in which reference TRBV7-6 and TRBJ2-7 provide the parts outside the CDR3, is GAGVSQSPRYKVTKRGQDVALRCDPISGHVSLYWYRQALGQGPEFLTYFNYEAQQDKSGLPNDRFSAERPEGSISTLTIQRTEQRDSAMYRCASSSLPPTSGSSYEQYFGPGTRLTVT.